Presented here are 18 T cell receptor beta chains from one specimen sequenced in a study of blood T cells in healthy people across ages. Then a second PCR, running roughly 7 to 11 cycles, was carried out with a sample-barcoded 5' primer and a J-beta primer mix. TCRdb called the 5' RACE reads again in MiXCR, with one record for every CDR3 protein. The sample has a few hundred thousand distinct CDR3 sequences, 25% to 30% seen once. The sequencing input was blood. These receptors all stem from a woman aged 70-85 years in good health.

V is TRBV20-1 and J is TRBJ1-2, with 12 bases lining up with TRBD1. The CDR3 loop spans 13 amino acids. The trim removed 6 bases at V and 5 bases at J, leaving 4 bases unmatched. Germline V gene data show CDR1 as DFQATT and CDR2 as SNEGSKA (reference sequence). The DNA of the CDR3 is TGCAGTGCAGGGGACAGGGGGCGATATGGCTACACCTTC. Translation: CSAGDRGRYGYTF.

This clonotype occurred a few times. The V call is TRBV5-1, the J call TRBJ2-7, with a weak D call TRBD2 (5 bases). CDR3 length: 14 amino acids. The V end lost 5 bases, the J end lost 2 bases, and 14 bases lay between the germline ends. Germline V gene lookup returns CDR1 SGHRS and CDR2 YFSETQ. The CDR3 DNA follows: TGCGCCAGCAGTTCAGCGAGCGGAGCCTACGAGCAGTACTTC. Translating gives CASSSASGAYEQYF.

A word on this clonotype: A junction boundary mismatches the germline segment, possibly from a read error. The chain recombines TRBV9 with TRBJ2-4; the D gene is possibly TRBD2 (7 bases). The CDR3 contains 17 residues. Germline V lookup: CDR1 SGDLS, CDR2 YYNGEE. The CDR3 here is CASSAFLPSGGKDIQYF. DNA of the CDR3: TGTGCCAGCAGCGCCTTCCTCCCTTCGGGGGGCAAAGACATTCAGTACTTC.

This clonotype has a handful of counts. The genes are TRBV7-2 and TRBJ2-5; 9 positions match TRBD1. CDR1 is SGHTA and CDR2 is FQGNSA in the germline V gene. The CDR3 length is 15 residues. V trimming: 3 bases; J trimming: 5 bases; junction bases outside the gene matches: 7. In nucleotides, the CDR3 is TGTGCCAGCAGCTTCACACAGGGGGCGCGGGAGACCCAGTACTTC. This sequence encodes CASSFTQGARETQYF.

This chain uses TRBV29-1 with TRBJ1-6, with 8 bases aligning to TRBD1. This CDR3 has 15 residues. Per germline, CDR1 SQVTM and CDR2 ANQGSEA. After removal of 2 bases from V and 7 bases from J, the junction contained 7 bases not matched to a gene. CDR3 residues: CSVECAGGGNSPLHF. As DNA, the CDR3 is TGCAGCGTTGAATGCGCAGGGGGCGGGAATTCACCCCTCCACTTT.

This clonotype was picked up a small number of times. This rearrangement joins TRBV9 to TRBJ2-7; D not certain. V was shortened by 0 bases and J by 3 bases, with 7 bases between the two germline ends. The CDR3 consists of 13 residues. Germline V gene data show CDR1 as SGDLS and CDR2 as YYNGEE. DNA for the CDR3: TGTGCCAGCAGCGTAGTCCCAGACTACGAGCAGTACTTC. Its protein is CASSVVPDYEQYF.

The rearrangement joins TRBV20-1 to TRBJ2-2; TRBD2 aligns across 11 bases. Germline assignment: CDR1 DFQATT and CDR2 SNEGSKA (reference sequence). The CDR3 is made up of 16 amino acids. Losses at the gene ends were 2 bases for V and 2 bases for J; bases not matched to a gene: 4. This CDR3 is CSARRGTSGNTGELFF. Here the CDR3 DNA reads TGCAGTGCTAGACGTGGGACTAGCGGTAACACCGGGGAGCTGTTTTTT.

This clonotype was observed a few times. The chain is built from TRBV29-1 and TRBJ2-7, with D tentatively TRBD1 (5 bases). Germline V gene lookup returns CDR1 SQVTM and CDR2 ANQGSEA. Trimming took off 0 bases at V and 2 bases at J, with 14 bases between the two ends. CDR3 length: 15 amino acids. DNA for the CDR3: TGCAGCGTTGAAGATTCTCGACAGTTTCCCTACGAGCAGTACTTC. Translation: CSVEDSRQFPYEQYF.

This clonotype was counted at least ten times. This chain joins TRBV29-1 and TRBJ2-1; D might be TRBD1 (5 bases). This CDR3 is built from 15 residues. V was trimmed by 5 bases and J by 0 bases, leaving 14 bases between them. Germline lookup yields CDR1 SQVTM and CDR2 ANQGSEA. The CDR3 spells CSVLTGRVSYNEQFF. The DNA for the CDR3 is TGCAGCGTTTTAACGGGCAGGGTCTCCTACAATGAGCAGTTCTTC.

This clonotype was counted only a few times. The chain recombines TRBV7-2 with TRBJ2-7, with no clear D. Germline CDR1 is SGHTA and CDR2 is FQGNSA. The CDR3 is made up of 14 amino acids. V dropped 2 bases and J dropped 3 bases, with 11 bases sitting between them. CDR3 coding DNA: TGTGCCAGCAGCTTATTGGGGTCTGGCTACGAGCAGTACTTC. It codes for CASSLLGSGYEQYF.

This clonotype was observed a handful of times. V and J are TRBV7-9 and TRBJ2-7; 8 bases are a match to TRBD1. V lost 2 bases to trimming and J lost 1 base; unmatched junction nucleotides: 7. CDR1 is SEHNR and CDR2 is FQNEAQ in the germline V gene (reference sequence). CDR3 length equals 16 residues. CDR3 in amino acids: CASSLTGTGRSYEQYF. CDR3 coding DNA: TGTGCCAGCAGCTTAACCGGGACAGGCCGTTCCTACGAGCAGTACTTC.

This chain uses TRBV4-2 with TRBJ2-7; no clear D. Germline V gene data show CDR1 as LGHNA and CDR2 as YNFKEQ. The length of the CDR3 is 12 residues. The V and J ends lost 0 bases and 1 base respectively, with 1 base between them. The CDR3: CASSQESYEQYF. CDR3 DNA: TGTGCCAGCAGCCAAGAATCCTACGAGCAGTACTTC.

The chain employs TRBV12-3 or TRBV12-4 and TRBJ2-5; D might be TRBD2 (5 bases). V lost 3 bases, J lost 5 bases, and 16 bases lay in between. The CDR3 is 15 residues long. The CDR3 sequence: CASSFGSGWEETQYF. The CDR3 DNA reads TGTGCCAGCAGTTTTGGGTCCGGATGGGAGGAGACCCAGTACTTC.

This chain uses TRBV6-1 with TRBJ2-1; D unresolved. TRBJ2-7 explains the end of the DNA better; the J call may be wrong. The V gene's germline CDR1 is MNHNS and CDR2 SASEGT. The CDR3 runs to 12 residues. CDR3 DNA: TGTGCCAGTTTTAGGCAGACCTACGAGCAGTACTTC. Translation gives CASFRQTYEQYF.

This clonotype was observed a few times. The V call is TRBV7-2, the J call TRBJ1-2, with unresolved D. Germline-derived CDR1 and CDR2 are SGHTA and FQGNSA. With 3 bases removed from V and 7 bases from J, the gap between germline ends came to 12 bases. The CDR3 is 13 residues long. DNA of the CDR3: TGTGCCAGCAGCTTTACCGAAGGCTTTGGCTACACCTTC. Translation gives CASSFTEGFGYTF.

The gene calls are TRBV24-1 and TRBJ2-3, with no clear D. Germline lookup yields CDR1 KGHDR and CDR2 SFDVKD. This CDR3 has 12 residues. Trimming took 4 bases from V and 5 from J, leaving 6 bases between them. CDR3 amino acids: CATSDRGDTQYF. In DNA, the CDR3 is TGTGCCACCAGTGACCGAGGAGATACGCAGTATTTT.

This clonotype came up a few times. The J gene is TRBJ2-5, the V gene TRBV9; TRBD2 aligns across 12 bases. The DNA end lines up better with TRBJ2-7; the J call may be wrong. Germline loops: CDR1 SGDLS, CDR2 YYNGEE. This CDR3 has 16 amino acids. CDR3 sequence: CASSARPTSGSYEQYF. CDR3 sequence (DNA): TGTGCCAGCAGCGCCCGACCGACTAGCGGGAGCTACGAGCAGTACTTC.

This clonotype was seen a handful of times. V usage is TRBV7-9 and J usage is TRBJ2-5; 8 bases line up with TRBD1. CDR3 length: 15 amino acids. V lost 3 bases and J lost 2; bases outside the gene matches: 5. Germline V lookup: CDR1 SEHNR, CDR2 FQNEAQ (reference sequence). CDR3 sequence reads: CASSFGQGYQETQYF. Here the CDR3 DNA reads TGTGCCAGCAGCTTCGGACAGGGTTATCAAGAGACCCAGTACTTC.